A single sample is the source of the 28 T cell receptor beta chains below, sequenced in a study of cytomegalovirus exposure and HLA in healthy donors (TCRdb year 2017). The library relied on the immunoSEQ multiplex PCR assay. The multiplex PCR relied on a mix of 60 forward primers for TCR Vbeta segments and 13 reverse primers for TCR Jbeta segments. Held by TCRdb, this immuneACCESS table contains in-frame sequences only and omits some clones. Under half of the omission traces to an unresolved V gene where checked; the cause of the rest is unknown. The sample records some 89,000 clones, 85% of which are singletons. 7% to 8.5% of the sample is taken by the ten largest. Sample: PBMCs. These receptors originate from a man aged 40-50 years in good health and CMV-seropositive.

The chain employs TRBV7-3 and TRBJ2-1; 9 bases are shared with TRBD2. Germline V gene lookup returns CDR1 SGHTA and CDR2 FQGTGA. The junction had 8 bases not matched to a gene; V was cut back by 5 bases and J by 3 bases. CDR3 length: 16 residues. CDR3 region: CASSATAGGYYNEQFF. In DNA form, the CDR3 reads TGTGCCAGCAGCGCCACAGCGGGGGGCTACTACAATGAGCAGTTCTTC.

This clone was seen a few times. This chain uses TRBV11-2 with TRBJ1-5, with D tentatively TRBD1 (6 bases). The CDR3 contains 15 residues. Germline V gene lookup returns CDR1 SGHAT and CDR2 FQNNGV. V was pared by 4 bases and J by 0 bases, with 10 bases between. As DNA, the CDR3 is TGTGCCAGCAGCTGGACGGACAGTAGCAATCAGCCCCAGCATTTT. It specifies CASSWTDSSNQPQHF.

This rearrangement joins TRBV7-3 to TRBJ1-6, with TRBD1 matching 7 bases. CDR1 is SGHTA and CDR2 is FQGTGA in the germline V gene. The trim removed 5 bases at V and 7 bases at J, leaving 5 bases unmatched. There are 14 residues in the CDR3. CDR3 amino acids: CASSPGTVNSPLHF. In DNA form, the CDR3 reads TGTGCCAGCAGCCCCGGGACAGTGAATTCACCCCTCCACTTT. Full variable domain (rest looked up from reference TRBV7-3 and TRBJ1-6): GAGVSQTPSNKVTEKGKYVELRCDPISGHTALYWYRQSLGQGPEFLIYFQGTGAADDSGLPNDRFFAVRPEGSVSTLKIQRTERGDSAVYLCASSPGTVNSPLHFGNGTRLTVT.

This chain links TRBV19 with TRBJ1-2; weak D call: TRBD1 (5 bases). The CDR3 is 15 amino acids. Looked up from germline, CDR1 is LNHDA and CDR2 is SQIVND (reference sequence). Trimming pared 3 bases from V and 7 bases from J, leaving 18 bases between. CDR3 sequence reads: CASSMSGGAPRGYTF. The CDR3 DNA sequence: TGTGCCAGTAGTATGTCCGGCGGGGCGCCGCGTGGCTACACCTTC.

This chain links TRBV27 with TRBJ2-3; 9 bases align to TRBD1. J was trimmed by 3 bases and V by 8 bases; bases with no gene match: 9. In germline, CDR1 is MNHEY, CDR2 SMNVEV (reference sequence). The CDR3 runs 15 residues. DNA for the CDR3: TGTGCCAGCTGCGGACAGGGGAGTATAACAGATACGCAGTATTTT. Amino acid sequence: CASCGQGSITDTQYF.

The genes are TRBV5-1 and TRBJ2-7, with a tentative D call TRBD1 (6 bases). The CDR3 has 12 amino acids. Per the germline V gene, CDR1 is SGHRS and CDR2 is YFSETQ. V was trimmed by 4 bases and J by 6 bases, leaving 11 bases between them. This CDR3 is CASSITGPEQYF. The CDR3 DNA follows: TGCGCCAGCAGCATCACAGGGCCCGAGCAGTACTTC.

This chain joins TRBV4-1 and TRBJ1-6; maybe TRBD1 (6 bases). Per germline, CDR1 MGHRA and CDR2 YSYEKL. The CDR3 covers 14 residues. The V end was cut by 1 base, the J end by 7 bases, with 8 bases between. CDR3 sequence: CASSQAGVNSPLHF. CDR3 bases: TGCGCCAGCAGCCAAGCAGGGGTCAATTCACCCCTCCACTTT.

This clone has only one observation. The V gene is TRBV4-1, the J gene TRBJ1-1; possible D gene TRBD1, 6 bases. The CDR3 covers 15 residues. The ends were cut back, 4 bases at V and 1 base at J, with 13 bases in the middle. Germline CDR1 and CDR2: MGHRA and YSYEKL. In DNA form, the CDR3 reads TGCGCCAGCAGCCCCACCGGGACACCGAACACTGAAGCTTTCTTT. It is translated as CASSPTGTPNTEAFF.

This clone was seen more than once but under ten times. The chain is built from TRBV5-1 and TRBJ2-1; D unclear. This CDR3 has 11 residues. Trimming shortened V by 4 bases and J by 5 bases, and 4 bases separated the two germline ends. CDR1 and CDR2 (germline): SGHRS, YFSETQ. The CDR3, as DNA: TGCGCCAGCAGCCTCCACAATGAGCAGTTCTTC. The encoded protein is CASSLHNEQFF.

With respect to this clone: Mismatch with germline at one junction end may stem from a read error. The chain combines TRBV7-9 with TRBJ2-5; a possible D gene is TRBD2 (5 bases). This CDR3 is built from 16 residues. The germline V gene has CDR1 SEHNR and CDR2 FQNEAQ (reference sequence). The CDR3 nucleotides read TGTTCCAGCAGCTTAGCCTTTTCCGCGGGCCAAGAGACCCAGTACTTC. Its translation is CSSSLAFSAGQETQYF. Combining the CDR3 with reference TRBV7-9 and TRBJ2-5 gives the whole variable domain DTGVSQNPRHKITKRGQNVTFRCDPISEHNRLYWYRQTLGQGPEFLTYFQNEAQLEKSRLLSDRFSAERPKGSFSTLEIQRTEQGDSAMYLCSSSLAFSAGQETQYFGPGTRLLVL.

This rearrangement joins TRBV7-9 to TRBJ2-7; weak D call: TRBD1 (6 bases). CDR1 and CDR2 (germline): SEHNR, FQNEAQ (reference sequence). This CDR3 comprises 14 residues. V dropped 5 bases and J dropped 6 bases, with 17 bases sitting between them. CDR3 residues: CASSPRFGGSEQYF. For the CDR3, the DNA is TGTGCCAGCAGCCCCCGTTTTGGGGGCTCCGAGCAGTACTTC. Supplemented by reference TRBV7-9 and TRBJ2-7, the full variable domain reads DTGVSQNPRHKITKRGQNVTFRCDPISEHNRLYWYRQTLGQGPEFLTYFQNEAQLEKSRLLSDRFSAERPKGSFSTLEIQRTEQGDSAMYLCASSPRFGGSEQYFGPGTRLTVT.

The chain uses TRBV6-5 and TRBJ2-7; 8 nucleotides line up with TRBD1. V shed 7 bases and J 3 bases; nucleotides not matched to a gene: 11. The CDR3 sequence is 15 residues long. Germline assignment: CDR1 MNHEY and CDR2 SVGAGI. The CDR3 spells CASTPGSGGFYEQYF. The CDR3 bases are TGTGCCAGCACACCCGGGTCAGGGGGCTTCTACGAGCAGTACTTC.

The chain recombines TRBV5-1 with TRBJ2-1; TRBD1 is a possible D gene (6 bases). This CDR3 region has 16 residues. Germline CDR1 SGHRS, CDR2 YFSETQ. With 6 bases removed from V and 9 bases from J, the gap between germline ends came to 25 bases. In nucleotides, the CDR3 is TGCGCCAGCACCCCCTATTTGAGGGGGAATGTAGGTGAGCAGTTCTTC. Protein sequence: CASTPYLRGNVGEQFF.

CDR3 residues: CASSVGGGRGRDTQYF. The CDR3 DNA sequence: TGTGCCAGCAGCGTAGGAGGGGGGCGGGGGCGAGATACGCAGTATTTT. The J gene is TRBJ2-3, the V gene TRBV9; D may be TRBD2 (7 bases). The V end was cut by 0 bases, the J end by 5 bases, with 16 bases between. Germline V lookup: CDR1 SGDLS, CDR2 YYNGEE. The CDR3 totals 16 residues. The complete variable domain, with remaining parts taken from reference TRBV9 and TRBJ2-3, reads DSGVTQTPKHLITATGQRVTLRCSPRSGDLSVYWYQQSLDQGLQFLIQYYNGEERAKGNILERFSAQQFPDLHSELNLSSLELGDSALYFCASSVGGGRGRDTQYFGPGTRLTVL.

V and J are TRBV18 and TRBJ2-7; 8 positions agree with TRBD1. The CDR3 consists of 16 residues. Unmatched junction bases numbered 12, after V lost 2 bases and J lost 6 bases. The V gene's germline CDR1 is KGHSH and CDR2 LQKENI. The CDR3 is CASSPGQGLSWSEQYF. The DNA of the CDR3 is TGTGCCAGCTCACCAGGACAGGGTTTATCATGGAGCGAGCAGTACTTC.

This chain links TRBV19 with TRBJ2-5; 7 nucleotides line up with TRBD2. CDR1 and CDR2 from the germline V gene are LNHDA and SQIVND (reference sequence). Unmatched junction bases numbered 8, after V lost 3 bases and J lost 4 bases. The CDR3 consists of 15 residues. The CDR3 protein is CASSMFQGGAETQYF. DNA of the CDR3: TGTGCCAGTAGTATGTTCCAGGGAGGGGCAGAGACCCAGTACTTC.

CDR3 sequence reads: CAISPGGGSYNEQFF. The CDR3 nucleotides are TGTGCCATCTCGCCGGGGGGAGGCTCCTACAATGAGCAGTTCTTC. The chain uses TRBV15 and TRBJ2-1; 7 nucleotides match TRBD2. With 10 bases clipped from V and 0 bases from J, the junction kept 9 bases outside the gene matches. The CDR3 covers 15 residues. Germline CDR1 reads LNHNV; CDR2 reads YYDKDF (reference sequence).

The rearrangement uses TRBV28 and TRBJ1-1; 7 nucleotides match TRBD1. CDR3 length equals 15 residues. The J segment lost 0 bases and the V segment lost 6 bases, leaving 7 bases of the junction unmatched. CDR1 and CDR2 (germline): MDHEN, SYDVKM. For the CDR3, the DNA is TGTGCCAGCAGGACAGGGCCCCTCGTGAACACTGAAGCTTTCTTT. It is translated as CASRTGPLVNTEAFF.

V gene TRBV7-3 combines with J gene TRBJ2-3, with a possible D match to TRBD2 (6 bases). Germline V lookup: CDR1 SGHTA, CDR2 FQGTGA. The CDR3 is 16 amino acids. V lost 5 bases and J 1 base, leaving 16 bases between the germline ends. CDR3 loop: CASSPDGTQGTDTQYF. The CDR3 DNA follows: TGTGCCAGCAGCCCCGACGGGACTCAGGGCACAGATACGCAGTATTTT.

The chain links TRBV19 to TRBJ1-2; TRBD1 aligns across 7 bases. V dropped 9 bases and J dropped 8; count of bases not matched to a gene: 6. In germline, CDR1 is LNHDA, CDR2 SQIVND (reference sequence). The CDR3 spans 11 residues. The chain's CDR3 is CASTTGCGYTF. The CDR3 DNA is TGTGCCAGCACGACAGGGTGCGGCTACACCTTC.

This chain uses TRBV5-6 with TRBJ2-7; D is undetermined. Trimming took off 1 base at V and 3 bases at J, with 17 bases between the two ends. Germline loops: CDR1 SGHDT, CDR2 YYEEEE. The CDR3 runs to 16 residues. CDR3: CASSLSGLDRLYEQYF. Here the CDR3 DNA reads TGTGCCAGCAGCTTGTCCGGGTTGGATCGCCTCTACGAGCAGTACTTC. Looking up the rest from reference TRBV5-6 and TRBJ2-7 gives the full variable domain: DAGVTQSPTHLIKTRGQQVTLRCSPKSGHDTVSWYQQALGQGPQFIFQYYEEEERQRGNFPDRFSGHQFPNYSSELNVNALLLGDSALYLCASSLSGLDRLYEQYFGPGTRLTVT.

The chain links TRBV7-8 to TRBJ1-3; D is uncertain. Germline V gene sequence: CDR1 SGHVS, CDR2 FQNEAQ. Trimming removed 5 bases from V and 0 bases from J, with 8 bases in between. The CDR3 is 14 residues long. This CDR3 reads CASSVHGSGNTIYF. CDR3 nucleotide sequence: TGTGCCAGCAGCGTTCACGGCTCTGGAAACACCATATATTTT.

The genes are TRBV4-1 and TRBJ2-1; 15 nucleotides line up with TRBD2. Germline CDR1 is MGHRA and CDR2 is YSYEKL. V lost 3 bases, J lost 3 bases, and 9 bases stayed unmatched. The CDR3 consists of 19 residues. The DNA of the CDR3 is TGCGCCAGCAGCCAGGCAAGGACTAGCGGGAGGGCCCTCTACAATGAGCAGTTCTTC. It codes for CASSQARTSGRALYNEQFF.

The chain carries TRBV29-1 and TRBJ2-5; TRBD2 is a possible D gene (5 bases). The CDR3 has 14 residues. V gave up 6 bases and J gave up 8 bases, with 22 bases separating them. Germline CDR1 SQVTM, CDR2 ANQGSEA. CDR3 coding DNA: TGCAGCGTGGAGGAAACCCGGGCACCACGTACCCAGTACTTC. Encoded protein: CSVEETRAPRTQYF.

The V and J genes are TRBV7-6 and TRBJ1-3; tentatively, D is TRBD1 (5 bases). Germline CDR1 is SGHVS and CDR2 is FNYEAQ. Between the trimmed V and J ends, which lost 5 bases and 7 bases, there was a span of 9 bases. The CDR3 totals 12 residues. This CDR3 is CASSMTENTIYF. The CDR3 DNA reads TGTGCCAGCAGCATGACAGAGAACACCATATATTTT.

The CDR3 reads CSVPPGSNQPQHF. Here the CDR3 DNA reads TGCAGCGTCCCCCCAGGGAGCAATCAGCCCCAGCATTTT. The rearrangement joins TRBV29-1 to TRBJ1-5; tentatively, D is TRBD1 (5 bases). This CDR3 has 13 residues. Trimming cost V 6 bases and J 1 base, with 10 bases left between them. Germline CDR1 is SQVTM and CDR2 is ANQGSEA.

V gene TRBV5-1 combines with J gene TRBJ2-1; 7 nucleotides match TRBD2. Trimming removed 3 bases from V and 4 bases from J; junction bases left unmatched: 7. Germline CDR1 reads SGHRS; CDR2 reads YFSETQ. The CDR3 is 15 amino acids. This CDR3 reads CASSSSSGGYNEQFF. In DNA, the CDR3 is TGCGCCAGCAGCTCGTCTAGCGGAGGATACAATGAGCAGTTCTTC.

The rearrangement joins TRBV28 to TRBJ2-7; tentatively, D is TRBD2 (5 bases). Per the germline V gene, CDR1 is MDHEN and CDR2 is SYDVKM. The CDR3 has 14 amino acids. V lost 6 bases and J 4 bases, leaving 16 bases between the germline ends. CDR3 bases: TGTGCCAGCAGAATAACGGACTGGACTTACGAGCAGTACTTC. Its protein is CASRITDWTYEQYF.